The clone carrying this TCR beta chain has ten or more counts. Genomic DNA provided the template from which TCR beta VDJ and CDR3 profiles were obtained. TCRdb independently ran MiXCR on the reads; one entry per CDR3 protein. The table shows 200,000 to 250,000 distinct CDR3 sequences, with roughly 45% occurring only once. This sample stems from a study of CD8+CD57+ T cells in acquired aplastic anemia. Whoever was chosen for sequencing had shown CD8+CD57+ cell expansion by flow cytometry. With 3 bases clipped from V and 15 bases from J, the junction kept 6 bases outside the gene matches. Germline V gives CDR1 LNHDA, CDR2 SQIVND (reference sequence). The CDR3 runs to 12 residues.

Material: sorted CD4+, CD8+, or CD8+CD57+ T cells (not recorded which) from PBMCs. V and J are TRBV19 and TRBJ2-1, with TRBD1 matching 9 bases. This receptor was identified in a human donor with aplastic anemia. This CDR3 reads CASSIGTGGMFF. Written as DNA, the CDR3 is TGTGCCAGTAGTATTGGTACAGGGGGCATGTTCTTC.